Following are 30 T cell receptor beta chains from one sample sequenced in a study of blood T cell repertoires in COVID-19. TCRdb's table, derived via immunoSEQ multiplex PCR, lists solely in-frame clones and lacks some. This table has 100,000 or so clones, more than 80% appearing once. Sequences were obtained from peripheral blood. The origin of the receptors is a woman in her 70s with acute or convalescent COVID-19.

This clone was observed once. The genes are TRBV9 and TRBJ2-1, with D uncertain. V lost 1 base and J lost 4, with 12 bases in between. The CDR3 runs to 15 residues. CDR1 and CDR2 (germline): SGDLS, YYNGEE. DNA of the CDR3: TGTGCCAGCAGCGTAAGCCGGGTGTCGTACAATGAGCAGTTCTTC. Translating gives CASSVSRVSYNEQFF.

V usage is TRBV18 and J usage is TRBJ1-2; 7 bases are shared with TRBD1. The CDR3 covers 15 residues. The germline gives CDR1 KGHSH, CDR2 LQKENI. J lost 6 bases, V lost 2 bases, and 9 bases had no gene match. DNA for the CDR3: TGTGCCAGCTCACCAGGACAGGATGGAGGTGATGGCTACACCTTC. This encodes CASSPGQDGGDGYTF.

V gene TRBV7-9 combines with J gene TRBJ2-1; D ambiguous. V was cut by 1 base and J by 7 bases, with 5 bases left in between. CDR1 SEHNR and CDR2 FQNEAQ come from the germline V gene (reference sequence). The CDR3 covers 12 residues. The DNA of the CDR3 is TGTGCCAGCAGCTTAGTTTTAAATGAGCAGTTCTTC. Translation gives CASSLVLNEQFF.

The chain is built from TRBV7-8 and TRBJ1-1, with D maybe TRBD1 (6 bases). V shed 1 base and J shed 5 bases, with 11 bases lying between them. CDR1 is SGHVS and CDR2 is FQNEAQ in the germline V gene. This CDR3 spans 14 amino acids. The CDR3 spells CASSLGQGITEAFF. The DNA for the CDR3 is TGTGCCAGCAGCTTAGGCCAGGGGATTACTGAAGCTTTCTTT.

This clone came up a few times. The rearrangement links TRBV18 to TRBJ1-1; D possibly corresponds to TRBD1 (5 bases). The CDR3 covers 14 residues. Germline-derived CDR1 and CDR2 are KGHSH and LQKENI. V lost 0 bases, J lost 8 bases, and 13 bases lay in between. The CDR3 region is CASSPPSGFEEAFF. The DNA for the CDR3 is TGTGCCAGCTCACCACCTTCAGGGTTTGAAGAAGCTTTCTTT.

This sequence joins TRBV21-1 and TRBJ1-2. TRBV21-1 is noted as a pseudogene. This CDR3 is built from 15 residues. DNA of the CDR3: TGTGCCAGCATACTTCCGAGAGTAGTTAACTATGGCTACACCTTC. It yields the protein CASILPRVVNYGYTF.

The chain is built from TRBV5-5 and TRBJ2-7, with D possibly matching TRBD1 (6 bases). The CDR3 covers 15 residues. The V gene lost 6 bases and the J gene lost 2 bases, with 18 bases spanning the gap. The germline V gene has CDR1 SGHKS and CDR2 YYEKEE (reference sequence). The CDR3 sequence is CASTHLGQLAYEQYF. CDR3 nucleotide sequence: TGTGCCAGCACTCATTTAGGACAGTTAGCCTACGAGCAGTACTTC. Full variable domain (missing parts from reference TRBV5-5 and TRBJ2-7): DAGVTQSPTHLIKTRGQQVTLRCSPISGHKSVSWYQQVLGQGPQFIFQYYEKEERGRGNFPDRFSARQFPNYSSELNVNALLLGDSALYLCASTHLGQLAYEQYFGPGTRLTVT.

Notes on this clone: An end of the junction does not agree with germline; a read error may underlie this. This chain links TRBV19 with TRBJ2-6; 11 nucleotides match TRBD2. The CDR3 has 19 amino acids. Germline V gene data show CDR1 as LNHDA and CDR2 as SQIVND (reference sequence). CDR3 nucleotides: TGTGCCAGTAGTATACCGGGACTAGCGGAACTCTCTGGAGCCAACGTCCTGACTTTC. Its protein is CASSIPGLAELSGANVLTF.

This clone came up once. The genes are TRBV7-9 and TRBJ1-2; 9 bases are a match to TRBD1. Unmatched junction bases numbered 7, after V lost 6 bases and J lost 5 bases. Looked up from germline, CDR1 is SEHNR and CDR2 is FQNEAQ (reference sequence). The CDR3 spans 14 residues. DNA of the CDR3: TGTGCCAGCAGAGATCCGGGACAGGGATATGGCTACACCTTC. Its translation: CASRDPGQGYGYTF.

This clone was observed a few times. The chain links TRBV30 to TRBJ1-2; 11 bases are a match to TRBD1. Germline values: CDR1 GTSNPN, CDR2 SVGIG (reference sequence). This CDR3 comprises 15 residues. The ends lost 6 bases at V and 4 bases at J; junction bases unmatched: 10. In DNA, the CDR3 is TGTGCCTGCGCTTCAGCCGGGACAGGGGGCTATGGCTACACCTTC. This encodes CACASAGTGGYGYTF. Variable domain in full (rest from reference TRBV30 and TRBJ1-2): SQTIHQWPATLVQPVGSPLSLECTVEGTSNPNLYWYRQAAGRGLQLLFYSVGIGQISSEVPQNLSASRPQDRQFILSSKKLLLSDSGFYLCACASAGTGGYGYTFGSGTRLTVV.

This clone appeared once. The genes are TRBV9 and TRBJ1-5; a weak D match, TRBD1 (6 bases). The CDR3 length is 13 residues. Germline values: CDR1 SGDLS, CDR2 YYNGEE. The V gene lost 0 bases and the J gene lost 6 bases, with 7 bases spanning the gap. The CDR3 loop is CASSVGGGQPQHF. CDR3 nucleotide sequence: TGTGCCAGCAGCGTAGGAGGGGGTCAGCCCCAGCATTTT. The whole variable domain, filled in from reference TRBV9 and TRBJ1-5, reads DSGVTQTPKHLITATGQRVTLRCSPRSGDLSVYWYQQSLDQGLQFLIQYYNGEERAKGNILERFSAQQFPDLHSELNLSSLELGDSALYFCASSVGGGQPQHFGDGTRLSIL.

V usage is TRBV12-3 or TRBV12-4 and J usage is TRBJ1-1; D call uncertain. This CDR3 contains 12 residues. V lost 1 base and J lost 10, with 10 bases in between. As DNA, the CDR3 is TGTGCCAGCAGTTTAGTGGGAGGCCGAGCTTTCTTT. Encoded protein: CASSLVGGRAFF.

The chain employs TRBV19 and TRBJ2-7; 7 bases line up with TRBD2. J lost 1 base, V lost 2 bases, and 5 bases had no gene match. This CDR3 has 15 residues. Germline V gene sequence: CDR1 LNHDA, CDR2 SQIVND (reference sequence). The CDR3 spells CASSISASGSYEQYF. The CDR3 nucleotides are TGTGCCAGTAGTATATCGGCTAGCGGATCCTACGAGCAGTACTTC.

This chain connects TRBV19 to TRBJ2-3, with D perhaps TRBD2 (7 bases). V dropped 7 bases and J dropped 2 bases, with 13 bases sitting between them. This CDR3 has 14 residues. Per germline, CDR1 LNHDA and CDR2 SQIVND (reference sequence). CDR3 sequence: CASTGGLYTDTQYF. In DNA form, the CDR3 reads TGTGCCAGTACCGGGGGGCTTTACACAGATACGCAGTATTTT.

J is TRBJ1-5 and V is TRBV6-2 or TRBV6-3, with 7 nucleotides matching TRBD1. This CDR3 contains 16 residues. V was pared by 1 base and J by 1 base, with 4 bases of the junction left unmatched. CDR1 is MNHEY and CDR2 is SVGEGT in the germline V gene. CDR3 bases: TGTGCCAGCAGTTACTTGGGCAGGGGGAGCAATCAGCCCCAGCATTTT. It encodes CASSYLGRGSNQPQHF.

V is TRBV7-8 and J is TRBJ2-3; 9 positions match TRBD1. Germline CDR1 is SGHVS and CDR2 is FQNEAQ. This CDR3 region has 14 residues. Losses at the gene ends were 5 bases for V and 4 bases for J; bases not matched to a gene: 4. CDR3 nucleotides: TGTGCCAGCAGCCTTTGGACAGGGGCAGATACGCAGTATTTT. Residues: CASSLWTGADTQYF.

This clone was detected once. The chain uses TRBV28 and TRBJ1-1, with 10 bases fitting TRBD1. The CDR3 loop spans 14 amino acids. The V gene's germline CDR1 is MDHEN and CDR2 SYDVKM. Germline trimming cut 6 bases from V and 4 bases from J; bases unmatched to any gene: 5. Here the CDR3 DNA reads TGTGCCAGCAGCCTGGGACAGGGGACCACTGAAGCTTTCTTT. Its protein is CASSLGQGTTEAFF.

The genes are TRBV4-1 and TRBJ1-1; weak D call: TRBD1 (5 bases). V gave up 2 bases and J gave up 6 bases, with 13 bases separating them. Germline lookup yields CDR1 MGHRA and CDR2 YSYEKL. The CDR3 spans 14 residues. The CDR3 region has the DNA TGCGCCAGCAGCCAATCCGGCGGGGCTCCTGAAGCTTTCTTT. This translates into CASSQSGGAPEAFF.

The chain employs TRBV5-4 and TRBJ1-2, with D possibly matching TRBD1 (5 bases). Trimming cost V 0 bases and J 4 bases, with 13 bases left between them. CDR3 size: 15 residues. Germline CDR1 SGHNT, CDR2 YYREEE (reference sequence). The CDR3 loop is CASSLAPGPGYGYTF. In nucleotides, the CDR3 is TGTGCCAGCAGCTTGGCCCCAGGGCCGGGCTATGGCTACACCTTC.

The chain is built from TRBV7-2 and TRBJ1-2, with D possibly TRBD1 on 6 matching bases. Germline-derived CDR1 and CDR2 are SGHTA and FQGNSA. Trimming left V 3 bases short and J 4 bases short, with 15 bases between. The CDR3 is 15 residues long. In nucleotides, the CDR3 is TGTGCCAGCAGCTTGGGGACACCCTCAGTCTATGGCTACACCTTC. It codes for CASSLGTPSVYGYTF.

The V call is TRBV6-6, the J call TRBJ2-2; a weak D match, TRBD1 (6 bases). CDR3 length equals 15 residues. Germline V lookup: CDR1 MNHNY, CDR2 SVGAGI (reference sequence). The V end lost 6 bases, the J end lost 4 bases, and 15 bases lay between the germline ends. CDR3 residues: CASSLTGAPTGELFF. CDR3 in DNA: TGTGCCAGCAGCCTGACAGGAGCCCCCACCGGGGAGCTGTTTTTT.

This clone was recorded a few times. The rearrangement uses TRBV9 and TRBJ2-6; 8 bases align to TRBD1. Germline CDR1 reads SGDLS; CDR2 reads YYNGEE. The CDR3 length is 16 residues. J gave up 4 bases and V 3 bases, and 6 bases lay outside the gene matches. This CDR3 is CASSEPTGGGANVLTF. CDR3 in DNA: TGTGCCAGCAGCGAACCCACAGGGGGAGGGGCCAACGTCCTGACTTTC. Full variable domain (remainder filled in from reference TRBV9 and TRBJ2-6): DSGVTQTPKHLITATGQRVTLRCSPRSGDLSVYWYQQSLDQGLQFLIQYYNGEERAKGNILERFSAQQFPDLHSELNLSSLELGDSALYFCASSEPTGGGANVLTFGAGSRLTVL.

The V and J genes are TRBV5-6 and TRBJ1-4; TRBD1 is a possible D gene (5 bases). The V and J ends lost 1 base and 11 bases respectively, with 9 bases between them. From germline, CDR1 is SGHDT and CDR2 YYEEEE. There are 12 residues in the CDR3. The chain's CDR3 is CASSLSGGKLFF. The CDR3 DNA is TGTGCCAGCAGCTTGAGCGGGGGGAAACTGTTTTTT.

The chain links TRBV28 to TRBJ1-2, with 7 bases aligning to TRBD1. The CDR3 has 13 amino acids. Germline loops: CDR1 MDHEN, CDR2 SYDVKM. The V gene end was trimmed by 6 bases and the J gene end by 3 bases; junction bases not matched to a gene: 4. CDR3 region: CASSRDSYYGYTF. CDR3 nucleotide sequence: TGTGCCAGCAGCCGGGACAGCTACTATGGCTACACCTTC.

The chain combines TRBV19 with TRBJ2-3, with a tentative D call TRBD2 (5 bases). V was shortened by 4 bases and J by 0 bases, with 8 bases between the two germline ends. This CDR3 spans 14 amino acids. Per the germline V gene, CDR1 is LNHDA and CDR2 is SQIVND (reference sequence). For the CDR3, the DNA is TGTGCCAGTAGTACTGGCGGGAGCACAGATACGCAGTATTTT. Residues: CASSTGGSTDTQYF.

The table lists this clone with a count of one. The V call is TRBV30, the J call TRBJ2-7; D not certain. Trimming removed 5 bases at V and 1 base at J, with 9 bases between. The CDR3 sequence is 12 residues long. CDR1 is GTSNPN and CDR2 is SVGIG in the germline V gene (reference sequence). CDR3 DNA sequence: TGTGCCTGGGGCAGGATGTCCTACGAGCAGTACTTC. This translates into CAWGRMSYEQYF. The full variable domain, its missing parts supplied by reference TRBV30 and TRBJ2-7, is SQTIHQWPATLVQPVGSPLSLECTVEGTSNPNLYWYRQAAGRGLQLLFYSVGIGQISSEVPQNLSASRPQDRQFILSSKKLLLSDSGFYLCAWGRMSYEQYFGPGTRLTVT.

The chain carries TRBV29-1 and TRBJ2-7, with a weak D call TRBD2 (5 bases). V lost 6 bases, J lost 6 bases, and 15 bases lay in between. CDR1 is SQVTM and CDR2 is ANQGSEA in the germline V gene. This CDR3 has 12 residues. CDR3 nucleotides: TGCAGCGTGCTGCGGTTAGGAGGCGAGCAGTACTTC. Translation: CSVLRLGGEQYF.

The V and J genes are TRBV15 and TRBJ2-3; TRBD2 matches at 8 bases. J gave up 5 bases and V 5 bases, and 6 bases lay outside the gene matches. The germline gives CDR1 LNHNV, CDR2 YYDKDF (reference sequence). The length of the CDR3 is 14 residues. The CDR3 reads CATSRGGQRDTQYF. The CDR3 DNA reads TGTGCCACCAGCCGGGGGGGCCAAAGAGATACGCAGTATTTT.

This chain joins TRBV20-1 and TRBJ2-5; TRBD1 aligns across 7 bases. The junction had 5 bases not matched to a gene; V was cut back by 3 bases and J by 4 bases. The germline gives CDR1 DFQATT, CDR2 SNEGSKA (reference sequence). The CDR3 covers 13 residues. This CDR3 reads CSASTGAGETQYF. The CDR3 region has the DNA TGCAGTGCTAGTACAGGGGCGGGAGAGACCCAGTACTTC.

The sample holds one count of this clone. The chain is built from TRBV25-1 and TRBJ2-7; D is uncertain. The CDR3 has 11 amino acids. Germline assignment: CDR1 MGHDK and CDR2 SYGVNS. With 4 bases removed from V and 3 bases from J, the gap between germline ends came to 4 bases. Here the CDR3 reads CASSAHYEQYF. The CDR3 nucleotides are TGTGCCAGCAGTGCCCACTACGAGCAGTACTTC.